This paragraph reports one T cell receptor beta chain. Its antigen remains unknown. The sample comes from a study of shared clonotypes between healthy human individuals. The wider study: Samples came from a couple of female and a few male donors aged 18 to 49. General study points: The study found lower generation probabilities in non-shared clonotypes than in those shared by all four donors. Sequencing depth was expected to influence donor clonotype sharing.

Source study methods: ImmunoSEQ output lacked quality scores and full-length reads, limiting matched filtering. This table comes from immunoSEQ multiplex PCR, and its TCRdb copy is limited to in-frame clones, with some not included. That table is the source of V, J and clone size, and D and trimming were worked out from the DNA. The data show over a million clones, about 96% seen once. Sequenced: naive CD4+ T cells sorted from blood. Subset described: CD45RA+ positively selected. The sequence came from a man aged 30 to 39 in good health.

This CDR3 is CASRKGGSGNTIYF. DNA for the CDR3: TGTGCCAGCAGAAAGGGAGGCTCAGGAAACACCATATATTTT. V usage is TRBV28 and J usage is TRBJ1-3; unclear D gene. Per the germline V gene, CDR1 is MDHEN and CDR2 is SYDVKM. This CDR3 has 14 residues. Trimming left V 6 bases short and J 4 bases short, with 13 bases between.